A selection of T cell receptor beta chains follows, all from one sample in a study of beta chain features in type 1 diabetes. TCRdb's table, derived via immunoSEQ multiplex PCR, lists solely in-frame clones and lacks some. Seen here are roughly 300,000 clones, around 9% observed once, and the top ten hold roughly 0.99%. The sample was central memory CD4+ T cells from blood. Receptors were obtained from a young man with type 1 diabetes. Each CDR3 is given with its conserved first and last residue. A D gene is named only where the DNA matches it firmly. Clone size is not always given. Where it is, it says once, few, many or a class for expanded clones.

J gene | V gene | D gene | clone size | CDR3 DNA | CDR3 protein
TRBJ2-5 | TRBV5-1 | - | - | TGCGCCAGCAGCACGGGGTGGGAGACCCAGTACTTC | CASSTGWETQYF
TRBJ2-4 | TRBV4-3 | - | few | TGCGCCAGCAGCCAAGACCGGGACCGAATAGCCAAAAACATTCAGTACTTC | CASSQDRDRIAKNIQYF
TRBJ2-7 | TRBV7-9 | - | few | TGTGCCAGCAGTCAAACCGGTTTAGGGGCCGGCTCCTACGAGCAGTACTTC | CASSQTGLGAGSYEQYF
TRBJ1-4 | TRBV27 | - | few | TGTGCCAGCAGTTTATGGGGGGATAATGAAAAACTGTTTTTT | CASSLWGDNEKLFF
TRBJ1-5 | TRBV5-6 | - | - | TGTGCCAGCAGCTTTCGTGCCCAGCCCCAGCATTTT | CASSFRAQPQHF
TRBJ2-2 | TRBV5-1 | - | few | TGCGCCAGCAGCTTGAGACAGGACAACACCGGGGAGCTGTTTTTT | CASSLRQDNTGELFF
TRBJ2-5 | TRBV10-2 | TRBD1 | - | TGCGCCAGCAGACGGGACAGGGTTGGTCAAGAGACCCAGTACTTC | CASRRDRVGQETQYF
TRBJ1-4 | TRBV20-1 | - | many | TGCAGTGCTAGAGTTGGCAGGGAGGTGTTTTTT | CSARVGREVFF
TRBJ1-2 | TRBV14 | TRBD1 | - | TGTGCCAGCAGCCAGTACAGGGGAGCCTTCGGCTACACCTTC | CASSQYRGAFGYTF
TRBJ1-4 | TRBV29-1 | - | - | TGCAGCGTGCGGACAAGGGAAAAACTGTTTTTT | CSVRTREKLFF